This record covers a single T cell receptor (beta chain). The CDR3 is 18 residues long. After removal of 3 bases from V and 2 bases from J, the junction contained 10 bases not matched to a gene. Per the germline V gene, CDR1 is MGHRA and CDR2 is YSYEKL. These data belong to a study of blood T cell repertoires in COVID-19. Clones were sequenced by immunoSEQ multiplex PCR, and TCRdb holds only the in-frame ones, with some missing. The sample has approximately 240,000 clones, 85% to 95% seen once. Sequenced: PBMCs or T cells enriched from blood (not recorded which). The receptor comes from a woman aged 18-29 years who had recovered from COVID-19. V and J are TRBV4-1 and TRBJ1-5; TRBD1 agrees at 10 bases. CDR3 sequence (DNA): TGCGCCAGCAGCCAGGATGACAGGGGGCACGGCGGCAATCAGCCCCAGCATTTT. Residues: CASSQDDRGHGGNQPQHF.